The subject of this entry is one T cell receptor beta chain. The antigen is undetermined. This was the immunoSEQ v3 assay. Sequencing depth was 1.9 million or so read pairs for survey level, about 5-6 million for deep. Some clones are missing from TCRdb's copy, which holds only in-frame ones; the method was immunoSEQ multiplex PCR. The repertoire consists of just under 60,000 clones, with around four fifths occurring once and the leading ten covering around 1.7%. The data were taken from a study of TIL therapy for anti-PD-1-resistant metastatic lung cancer. Study details: Most patients had lung adenocarcinoma; a handful of tumors were EGFR-mutant, two ALK-rearranged; half smoked currently or formerly. Tumors carried a median 1.5 non-synonymous mutations per megabase.

The study's findings and limits: The baseline peripheral repertoire was partially replaced by infused TIL clonotypes that later decayed.

The V end was cut by 3 bases, the J end by 5 bases, with 10 bases between. CDR3 length: 14 amino acids. Germline V CDR1 and CDR2: SEHNR, FQNEAQ (reference sequence). The time point was: pre-treatment sample, taken before nivolumab and TIL therapy. The chain carries TRBV7-9 and TRBJ2-2; D possibly corresponds to TRBD1 (6 bases). The starting material was blood, obtained at baseline. This receptor was obtained from a person between 25 and 79 years old with non-small cell lung cancer. The CDR3: CASSFQGGTGELFF. CDR3 coding DNA: TGTGCCAGCAGCTTTCAAGGGGGAACCGGGGAGCTGTTTTTT. Based on the CDR3 plus reference TRBV7-9 and TRBJ2-2, the full variable domain is DTGVSQNPRHKITKRGQNVTFRCDPISEHNRLYWYRQTLGQGPEFLTYFQNEAQLEKSRLLSDRFSAERPKGSFSTLEIQRTEQGDSAMYLCASSFQGGTGELFFGEGSRLTVL.